There are many counts of the clone carrying this TCR beta chain. Its antigen remains unidentified. This specimen belongs to a study of Graves' ophthalmopathy and Graves' hyperthyroidism. As for the study in general: Specimen type is peripheral blood, obtained at initial diagnosis before any treatment.

Researchers took RNA transcripts and amplified TCR beta CDR3 regions from them. HTBI-primed first-round RT-PCR preceded second-round multiplex PCR. TCRdb fed the multiplex PCR reads into MiXCR, producing one record per CDR3 protein. The sample lists approximately 700,000 distinct CDR3 sequences; about 40% were seen once. The source of the PBMCs was approximately 10 ml of fresh peripheral blood. Germline V lookup: CDR1 DFQATT, CDR2 SNEGSKA (reference sequence). Between the trimmed V and J ends, which lost 6 bases and 6 bases, there was a span of 15 bases. The CDR3 extends over 13 amino acids. Regarding the study as a whole: Blood also carried most expanded thyroid clonotypes exceeding 0.001 frequency.

Sequenced sample: peripheral blood. The rearrangement joins TRBV20-1 to TRBJ1-5, with D perhaps matching TRBD1 (6 bases). The receptor was isolated from an adult man with Graves' ophthalmopathy. DNA of the CDR3: TGCAGTGCGACTCGACAGGAGGGTCAGCCCCAGCATTTT. Its protein is CSATRQEGQPQHF.